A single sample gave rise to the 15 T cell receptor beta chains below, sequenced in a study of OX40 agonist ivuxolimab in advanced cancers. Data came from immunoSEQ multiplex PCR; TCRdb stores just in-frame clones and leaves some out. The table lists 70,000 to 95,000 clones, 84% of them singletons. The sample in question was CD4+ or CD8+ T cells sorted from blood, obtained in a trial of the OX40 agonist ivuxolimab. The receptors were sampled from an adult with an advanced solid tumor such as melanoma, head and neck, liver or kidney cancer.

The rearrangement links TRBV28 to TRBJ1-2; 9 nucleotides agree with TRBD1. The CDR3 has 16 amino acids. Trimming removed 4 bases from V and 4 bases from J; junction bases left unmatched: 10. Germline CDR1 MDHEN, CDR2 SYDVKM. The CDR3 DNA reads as TGTGCCAGCAGTTCCATCGGGACAGGGTGGGGCTATGGCTACACCTTC. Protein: CASSSIGTGWGYGYTF.

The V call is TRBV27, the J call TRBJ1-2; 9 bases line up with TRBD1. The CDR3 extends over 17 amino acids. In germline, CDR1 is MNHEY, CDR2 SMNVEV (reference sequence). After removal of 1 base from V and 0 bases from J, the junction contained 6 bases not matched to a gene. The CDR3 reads CASSLLGTGSPNYGYTF. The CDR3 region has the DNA TGTGCCAGCAGTTTATTAGGGACAGGGTCCCCTAACTATGGCTACACCTTC.

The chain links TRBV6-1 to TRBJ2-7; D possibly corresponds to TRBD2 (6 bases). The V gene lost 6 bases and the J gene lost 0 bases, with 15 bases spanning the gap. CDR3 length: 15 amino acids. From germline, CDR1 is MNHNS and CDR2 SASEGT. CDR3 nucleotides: TGTGCCAGCAGGGAGTTGTGGGACTCCTCCTACGAGCAGTACTTC. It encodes CASRELWDSSYEQYF.

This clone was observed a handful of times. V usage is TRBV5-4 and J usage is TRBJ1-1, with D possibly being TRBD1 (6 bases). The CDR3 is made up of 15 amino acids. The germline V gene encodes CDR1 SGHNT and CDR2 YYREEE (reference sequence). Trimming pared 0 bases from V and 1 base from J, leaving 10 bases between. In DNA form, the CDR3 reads TGTGCCAGCAGCTTGGTTGGAGGGGGGAACACTGAAGCTTTCTTT. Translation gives CASSLVGGGNTEAFF.

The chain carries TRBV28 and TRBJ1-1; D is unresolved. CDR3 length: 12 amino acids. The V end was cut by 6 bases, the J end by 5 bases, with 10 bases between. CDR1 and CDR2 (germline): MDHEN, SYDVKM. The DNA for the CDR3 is TGTGCCAGCAGCCTCAGTAAGACTGAAGCTTTCTTT. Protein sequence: CASSLSKTEAFF.

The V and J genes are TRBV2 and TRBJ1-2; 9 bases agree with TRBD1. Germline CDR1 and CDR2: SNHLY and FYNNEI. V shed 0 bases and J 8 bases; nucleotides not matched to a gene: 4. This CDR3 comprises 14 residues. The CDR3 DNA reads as TGTGCCAGCAGTGAAGCCTGGACAGGGGAAGGCTACACCTTC. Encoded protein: CASSEAWTGEGYTF.

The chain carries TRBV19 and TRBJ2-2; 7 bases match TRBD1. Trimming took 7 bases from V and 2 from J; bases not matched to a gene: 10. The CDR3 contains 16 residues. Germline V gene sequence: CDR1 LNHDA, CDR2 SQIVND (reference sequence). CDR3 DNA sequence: TGTGCCAGTACGTTCTCCGGGACAGCTAACACCGGGGAGCTGTTTTTT. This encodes CASTFSGTANTGELFF. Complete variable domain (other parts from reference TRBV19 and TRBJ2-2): DGGITQSPKYLFRKEGQNVTLSCEQNLNHDAMYWYRQDPGQGLRLIYYSQIVNDFQKGDIAEGYSVSREKKESFPLTVTSAQKNPTAFYLCASTFSGTANTGELFFGEGSRLTVL.

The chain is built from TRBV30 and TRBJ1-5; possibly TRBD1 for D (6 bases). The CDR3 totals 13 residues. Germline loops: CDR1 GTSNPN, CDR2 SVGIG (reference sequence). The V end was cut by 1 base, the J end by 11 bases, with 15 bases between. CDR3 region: CAWSEQGHRAQHF. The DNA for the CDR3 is TGTGCCTGGAGTGAACAGGGTCATCGAGCCCAGCATTTT.

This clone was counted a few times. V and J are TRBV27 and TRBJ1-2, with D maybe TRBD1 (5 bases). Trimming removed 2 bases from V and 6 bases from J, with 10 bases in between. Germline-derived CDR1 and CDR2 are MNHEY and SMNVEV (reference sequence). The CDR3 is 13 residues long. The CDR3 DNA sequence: TGTGCCAGCAGTTTAGGGGGGGTCCATGGCTACACCTTC. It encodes CASSLGGVHGYTF.

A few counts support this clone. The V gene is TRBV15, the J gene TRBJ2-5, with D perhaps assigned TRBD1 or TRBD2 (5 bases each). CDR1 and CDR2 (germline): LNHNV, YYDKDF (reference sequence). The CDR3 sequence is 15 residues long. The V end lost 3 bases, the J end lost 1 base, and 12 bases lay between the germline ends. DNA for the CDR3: TGTGCCACCAGCAGCTTCACGGGGACCCAAGAGACCCAGTACTTC. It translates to CATSSFTGTQETQYF. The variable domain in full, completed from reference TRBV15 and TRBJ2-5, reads DAMVIQNPRYQVTQFGKPVTLSCSQTLNHNVMYWYQQKSSQAPKLLFHYYDKDFNNEADTPDNFQSRRPNTSFCFLDIRSPGLGDTAMYLCATSSFTGTQETQYFGPGTRLLVL.

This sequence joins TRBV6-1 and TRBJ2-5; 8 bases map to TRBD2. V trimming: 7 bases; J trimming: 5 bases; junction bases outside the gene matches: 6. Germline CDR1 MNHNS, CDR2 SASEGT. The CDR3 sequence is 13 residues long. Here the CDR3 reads CASTLRGEETQYF. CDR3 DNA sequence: TGTGCCAGCACCTTGCGGGGGGAGGAGACCCAGTACTTC.

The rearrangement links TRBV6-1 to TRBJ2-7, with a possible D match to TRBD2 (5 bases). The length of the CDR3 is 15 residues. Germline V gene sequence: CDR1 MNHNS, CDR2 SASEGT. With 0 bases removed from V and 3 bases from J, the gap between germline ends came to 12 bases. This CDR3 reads CASSEATGIGYEQYF. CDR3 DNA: TGTGCCAGCAGTGAAGCAACGGGGATTGGCTACGAGCAGTACTTC.

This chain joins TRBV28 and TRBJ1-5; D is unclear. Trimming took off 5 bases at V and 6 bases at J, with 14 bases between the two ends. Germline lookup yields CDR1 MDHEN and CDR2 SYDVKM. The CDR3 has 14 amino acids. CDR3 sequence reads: CASSGQEEFQPQHF. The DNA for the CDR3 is TGTGCCAGCAGTGGGCAGGAGGAGTTTCAGCCCCAGCATTTT.

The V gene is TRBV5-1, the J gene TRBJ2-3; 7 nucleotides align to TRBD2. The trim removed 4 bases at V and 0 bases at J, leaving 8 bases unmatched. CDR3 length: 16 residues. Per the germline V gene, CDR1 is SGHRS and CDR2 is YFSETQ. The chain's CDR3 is CASSPNEAGSTDTQYF. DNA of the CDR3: TGCGCCAGCAGCCCCAATGAAGCGGGGAGCACAGATACGCAGTATTTT.

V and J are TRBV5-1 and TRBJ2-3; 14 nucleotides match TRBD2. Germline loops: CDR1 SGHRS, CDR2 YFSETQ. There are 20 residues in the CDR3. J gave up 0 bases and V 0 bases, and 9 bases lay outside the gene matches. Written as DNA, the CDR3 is TGCGCCAGCAGCTTGGTTGGGACTAGCGGGGGTCTCGCTAGCACAGATACGCAGTATTTT. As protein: CASSLVGTSGGLASTDTQYF. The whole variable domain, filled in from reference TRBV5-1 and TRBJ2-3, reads KAGVTQTPRYLIKTRGQQVTLSCSPISGHRSVSWYQQTPGQGLQFLFEYFSETQRNKGNFPGRFSGRQFSNSRSEMNVSTLELGDSALYLCASSLVGTSGGLASTDTQYFGPGTRLTVL.